This entry lists 17 T cell receptor beta chains sequenced from one sample in a study of T cells in Graves' hyperthyroidism and ophthalmopathy. Amplification targeted TCR beta CDR3 regions from RNA transcripts. RT-PCR in the first round (using the HTBI primer set) targeted the TCR CDR3. TCRdb recomputed calls from the multiplex PCR reads with MiXCR, one row per CDR3 protein. The top ten clones hold over 35% of a sample with 300,000 to 450,000 distinct CDR3 sequences, about a fifth of them seen once. The sample taken for sequencing was blood. The receptors shown here come from a man aged 18 to 29 with Graves' ophthalmopathy.

The chain uses TRBV20-1 and TRBJ1-3; D is perhaps TRBD1 (5 bases). The CDR3 loop spans 17 amino acids. The V end was cut by 0 bases, the J end by 0 bases, with 15 bases between. Germline V gives CDR1 DFQATT, CDR2 SNEGSKA (reference sequence). The CDR3 sequence is CSARDLGKGLSGNTIYF. The CDR3 DNA sequence: TGCAGTGCTAGAGATCTCGGCAAGGGGCTCTCTGGAAACACCATATATTTT.

The chain has TRBV10-3 and TRBJ2-5; perhaps D is TRBD1 or TRBD2 (5 bases each). The CDR3 covers 14 residues. The V and J ends lost 0 bases and 5 bases respectively, with 10 bases between them. Germline V CDR1 and CDR2: ENHRY, SYGVKD. The CDR3 spells CAISESWGSETQYF. In DNA form, the CDR3 reads TGTGCCATCAGTGAGTCATGGGGGAGTGAGACCCAGTACTTC.

This clonotype was observed at least ten times. V gene TRBV2 combines with J gene TRBJ2-1; 7 bases are shared with TRBD1. V gave up 7 bases and J gave up 11 bases; unmatched junction bases: 14. CDR1 and CDR2 (germline): SNHLY, FYNNEI. This CDR3 has 14 residues. CDR3 in amino acids: CASTAGTVKRKQFF. Here the CDR3 DNA reads TGTGCCAGCACCGCCGGGACAGTCAAGCGGAAGCAGTTCTTC. Variable domain in full (rest from reference TRBV2 and TRBJ2-1): EPEVTQTPSHQVTQMGQEVILRCVPISNHLYFYWYRQILGQKVEFLVSFYNNEISEKSEIFDDQFSVERPDGSNFTLKIRSTKLEDSAMYFCASTAGTVKRKQFFGPGTRLTVL.

The chain has TRBV10-3 and TRBJ2-3, with a possible D match to TRBD2 (6 bases). Trimming left V 6 bases short and J 2 bases short, with 12 bases between. This CDR3 is built from 14 residues. CDR1 ENHRY and CDR2 SYGVKD come from the germline V gene. The CDR3 DNA follows: TGTGCCATCAGGGGAGGCGGACCCACAGATACGCAGTATTTT. This gives the protein CAIRGGGPTDTQYF.

This sequence joins TRBV11-2 and TRBJ1-1; D ambiguous. Deletions cut 5 bases from V and 6 bases from J, with 19 bases between. The germline V gene encodes CDR1 SGHAT and CDR2 FQNNGV. The CDR3 loop spans 15 amino acids. CDR3 in DNA: TGTGCCAGCAGCATCGATCGCGGTTCGTACGCTGAAGCTTTCTTT. Translating it yields CASSIDRGSYAEAFF.

This chain links TRBV7-8 with TRBJ2-1; 10 bases are a match to TRBD2. CDR1 is SGHVS, CDR2 FQNEAQ, per germline. The CDR3 runs 16 residues. Trimming at V came to 5 bases and at J to 2 bases, leaving 6 bases not matched to a gene. This CDR3 is CASSETGTSAYNEQFF. CDR3 coding DNA: TGTGCCAGCAGCGAAACCGGGACTAGCGCCTACAATGAGCAGTTCTTC.

This clonotype has a handful of counts. The chain uses TRBV2 and TRBJ2-1; no reliable D call. V gave up 3 bases and J gave up 0 bases, with 9 bases separating them. The CDR3 is 15 residues long. The V gene's germline CDR1 is SNHLY and CDR2 FYNNEI. CDR3 amino acids: CASSDRASSYNEQFF. CDR3 nucleotides: TGTGCCAGCAGTGATCGAGCGAGCTCCTACAATGAGCAGTTCTTC.

The sample holds many counts of this clonotype. V gene TRBV11-2 combines with J gene TRBJ2-7; D is perhaps TRBD1 or TRBD2 (5 bases each). V was trimmed by 5 bases and J by 3 bases, leaving 14 bases between them. The CDR3 length is 14 residues. Germline CDR1 reads SGHAT; CDR2 reads FQNNGV. The CDR3 protein is CASSPPGRDYEQYF. The CDR3 DNA sequence: TGTGCCAGCAGCCCTCCGGGGCGAGACTACGAGCAGTACTTC.

The chain has TRBV2 and TRBJ2-7; 9 nucleotides agree with TRBD2. The CDR3 sequence is 16 residues long. Germline-derived CDR1 and CDR2 are SNHLY and FYNNEI. Trimming cost V 8 bases and J 2 bases; bases outside gene matches: 13. CDR3 nucleotide sequence: TGTGCCAGCTCACTCCGGGGACTAGCAACGGCCTACGAGCAGTACTTC. It is translated as CASSLRGLATAYEQYF. Combining the CDR3 with reference TRBV2 and TRBJ2-7 gives the whole variable domain EPEVTQTPSHQVTQMGQEVILRCVPISNHLYFYWYRQILGQKVEFLVSFYNNEISEKSEIFDDQFSVERPDGSNFTLKIRSTKLEDSAMYFCASSLRGLATAYEQYFGPGTRLTVT.

At least ten counts were recorded for this clonotype. The rearrangement uses TRBV7-8 and TRBJ1-2; TRBD1 is a possible D gene (6 bases). In germline, CDR1 is SGHVS, CDR2 FQNEAQ. V lost 5 bases and J 4 bases, leaving 20 bases between the germline ends. CDR3 length equals 16 residues. The CDR3 region is CASSPHRVTSFYGYTF. CDR3 sequence (DNA): TGTGCCAGCAGCCCACACAGGGTAACGTCTTTCTATGGCTACACCTTC.

This clonotype was seen once. J is TRBJ1-6 and V is TRBV19, with D possibly matching TRBD1 (5 bases). The CDR3 is 15 residues long. V was clipped by 7 bases and J by 7 bases, with 17 bases between them. CDR1 LNHDA and CDR2 SQIVND come from the germline V gene (reference sequence). The CDR3 nucleotides are TGTGCCAGTACCTCACCCGGGGCGAGGAATTCACCCCTCCACTTT. Protein product: CASTSPGARNSPLHF.

In its sample, this clonotype was seen many times. The J gene is TRBJ2-7, the V gene TRBV3-1; 8 bases align to TRBD2. The CDR3 is 15 amino acids. After removal of 2 bases from V and 3 bases from J, the junction contained 6 bases not matched to a gene. Germline V gene sequence: CDR1 LGHDT, CDR2 YNNKEL (reference sequence). CDR3 region: CASSQSGGGNYEQYF. Written as DNA, the CDR3 is TGTGCCAGCAGCCAAAGCGGCGGGGGGAACTACGAGCAGTACTTC.

This clonotype was observed a few times. The V gene is TRBV7-3, the J gene TRBJ2-3; 14 bases fit TRBD2. The CDR3 extends over 18 amino acids. Trimming took 5 bases from V and 0 from J; bases not matched to a gene: 7. Germline assignment: CDR1 SGHTA and CDR2 FQGTGA. The CDR3 reads CASSETGTSGGSTDTQYF. CDR3 DNA sequence: TGTGCCAGCAGCGAAACCGGGACTAGCGGGGGTAGCACAGATACGCAGTATTTT.

This clonotype came up a few times. The chain has TRBV3-1 and TRBJ1-1; D is undetermined. Trimming left V 0 bases short and J 10 bases short, with 12 bases between. CDR3 size: 13 residues. Germline CDR1 LGHDT, CDR2 YNNKEL (reference sequence). The CDR3: CASSQERGGPAFF. The CDR3 DNA follows: TGTGCCAGCAGCCAAGAGCGGGGAGGGCCAGCTTTCTTT.

This clonotype was counted ten times or more. This chain uses TRBV5-6 with TRBJ2-7; no clear D. This CDR3 region has 14 residues. In germline, CDR1 is SGHDT, CDR2 YYEEEE. With 1 base removed from V and 2 bases from J, the gap between germline ends came to 10 bases. CDR3: CASSLLAGTYEQYF. For the CDR3, the DNA is TGTGCCAGCAGCTTGTTGGCAGGAACCTACGAGCAGTACTTC.

In its sample, this clonotype was seen many times. The chain employs TRBV5-1 and TRBJ2-3, with D perhaps TRBD1 or TRBD2 (6 bases each). The CDR3 runs to 15 residues. Deletions cut 3 bases from V and 3 bases from J, with 14 bases between. Germline V gives CDR1 SGHRS, CDR2 YFSETQ. In nucleotides, the CDR3 is TGCGCCAGCAGCTGGATGGGGGGCGAAACAGATACGCAGTATTTT. Its protein is CASSWMGGETDTQYF.

There are a few counts of this clonotype. The chain couples TRBV5-5 to TRBJ2-1; D possibly corresponds to TRBD2 (6 bases). Germline V lookup: CDR1 SGHKS, CDR2 YYEKEE (reference sequence). V was cut by 4 bases and J by 3 bases, with 17 bases left in between. CDR3 length: 16 residues. CDR3 sequence: CASSQGQAGNYNEQFF. The DNA of the CDR3 is TGTGCCAGCAGCCAAGGCCAGGCGGGGAACTACAATGAGCAGTTCTTC.